Each of the 21 T cell receptor beta chains below was sequenced from the same sample in a study of blood T cells in healthy people across ages. Combining a sample-barcoded 5' primer with a J-beta primer mix, a second PCR ran for 7 to 11 cycles. TCRdb reprocessed the 5' RACE reads with MiXCR, giving one entry per CDR3 protein. The sample lists more than 650,000 distinct CDR3 sequences; roughly 20% were seen once. Material: blood. Source of these receptors: a man aged 65-85 years in good health.

The chain joins TRBV7-9 to TRBJ2-3; D is unresolved. The CDR3 has 13 amino acids. The germline V and J ends were trimmed by 5 bases and 9 bases, with 15 bases remaining between them. The germline gives CDR1 SEHNR, CDR2 FQNEAQ (reference sequence). Here the CDR3 reads CASSPGSQRTQYF. The CDR3 nucleotides are TGTGCCAGCAGCCCAGGTTCCCAGCGCACGCAGTATTTT.

This clonotype was seen a few times. This chain joins TRBV20-1 and TRBJ1-5; 7 nucleotides agree with TRBD1. The CDR3 totals 16 residues. V shed 3 bases, J shed 2 bases, and the junction held 10 bases outside the gene matches. Per germline, CDR1 DFQATT and CDR2 SNEGSKA (reference sequence). The CDR3 coding sequence is TGCAGTGCTAGTCCAGGGGGGCAGCCAGGCAATCAGCCCCAGCATTTT. It yields the protein CSASPGGQPGNQPQHF.

The V and J genes are TRBV12-3 or TRBV12-4 and TRBJ2-5, with 8 positions matching TRBD2. The CDR3 runs 15 residues. V dropped 1 base and J dropped 4; count of bases not matched to a gene: 5. CDR3 sequence reads: CASSLGGSGRETQYF. CDR3 DNA: TGTGCCAGCAGTTTAGGCGGGAGCGGGAGAGAGACCCAGTACTTC.

The V call is TRBV24-1, the J call TRBJ2-1, with TRBD2 matching 9 bases. After removal of 2 bases from V and 8 bases from J, the junction contained 9 bases not matched to a gene. The CDR3 is made up of 16 amino acids. The germline V gene has CDR1 KGHDR and CDR2 SFDVKD. This CDR3 is CATSDSPGLARDEQFF. The CDR3, as DNA: TGTGCCACCAGTGATTCCCCAGGACTAGCGAGGGATGAGCAGTTCTTC.

On this clonotype itself: A much larger clone is a single base away; this may be a read error. The V call is TRBV29-1, the J call TRBJ1-2; perhaps TRBD1 as D (6 bases). Trimming pared 7 bases from V and 7 bases from J, leaving 16 bases between. Germline V gene sequence: CDR1 SQVTM, CDR2 ANQGSEA. The CDR3 is made up of 12 amino acids. The CDR3 sequence: CSADQGWIGYTF. The CDR3 nucleotides read TGCAGCGCTGACCAGGGGTGGATTGGCTACACCTTC.

The rearrangement uses TRBV7-6 and TRBJ2-1, with D hard to call. This CDR3 has 14 amino acids. Deletions cut 1 base from V and 5 bases from J, with 9 bases between. Germline V gene sequence: CDR1 SGHVS, CDR2 FNYEAQ. The CDR3 DNA is TGTGCCAGCAGCTTAGGTCGGCTAAACAATGAGCAGTTCTTC. Encoded protein: CASSLGRLNNEQFF.

Ten or more counts support this clonotype. This rearrangement joins TRBV29-1 to TRBJ2-2; tentatively, D is TRBD1 or TRBD2 (6 bases each). The CDR3 runs 14 residues. V shed 4 bases and J shed 5 bases, with 14 bases lying between them. CDR1 and CDR2 (germline): SQVTM, ANQGSEA. CDR3 protein: CSVVVRRGTGELFF. CDR3 nucleotides: TGCAGCGTTGTGGTCAGGAGGGGGACCGGGGAGCTGTTTTTT.

This clonotype has a handful of counts. This chain uses TRBV6-1 with TRBJ2-3, with TRBD2 matching over 10 bases. The CDR3 has 15 amino acids. Germline values: CDR1 MNHNS, CDR2 SASEGT. J gave up 0 bases and V 6 bases, and 3 bases lay outside the gene matches. The CDR3 protein is CASSKLAGSTDTQYF. The CDR3 bases are TGTGCCAGCAGCAAACTAGCGGGGAGCACAGATACGCAGTATTTT.

This clonotype showed up just once. The chain couples TRBV18 to TRBJ2-1; 7 nucleotides align to TRBD2. The V and J ends lost 6 bases and 5 bases, in that order; junction bases with no gene match: 13. The CDR3 is 16 residues long. CDR1 KGHSH and CDR2 LQKENI come from the germline V gene. CDR3 sequence: CASSAPGSGKNNEQFF. The CDR3 region has the DNA TGTGCCAGCTCTGCCCCGGGGAGCGGGAAGAACAATGAGCAGTTCTTC.

The V call is TRBV18, the J call TRBJ2-3; D gene uncertain. Germline CDR1 reads KGHSH; CDR2 reads LQKENI. V was trimmed by 3 bases and J by 2 bases, leaving 15 bases between them. CDR3 length: 16 amino acids. The CDR3 DNA reads TGTGCCAGCTCACCGATCCCGTATTTAGACACAGATACGCAGTATTTT. This codes for CASSPIPYLDTDTQYF.

This clonotype was seen only a few times. The chain combines TRBV4-1 with TRBJ1-5, with 10 bases matching TRBD1. Germline V gene sequence: CDR1 MGHRA, CDR2 YSYEKL. The J segment lost 6 bases and the V segment lost 0 bases, leaving 8 bases of the junction unmatched. The CDR3 spans 17 residues. The chain's CDR3 is CASSQDLTGGVGQPQHF. The CDR3, as DNA: TGCGCCAGCAGCCAAGATCTGACAGGGGGCGTCGGTCAGCCCCAGCATTTT.

On this clonotype: Compared with germline, one end of the junction differs, possibly owing to a read error. The CDR3 region is CASGLDPESPLHF. The CDR3 DNA reads TGCGCCAGCGGCTTGGACCCCGAATCACCCCTCCACTTT. The chain carries TRBV5-1 and TRBJ1-6; D not resolved. CDR3 length equals 13 residues. Germline V lookup: CDR1 SGHRS, CDR2 YFSETQ.

This clonotype has only a few counts. The chain recombines TRBV20-1 with TRBJ1-1, with D perhaps TRBD1 (6 bases). V was pared by 6 bases and J by 5 bases, with 25 bases between. Germline V gene sequence: CDR1 DFQATT, CDR2 SNEGSKA (reference sequence). This CDR3 region has 16 residues. The CDR3 DNA reads as TGCAGTGCGAGGGGGGTACCGGGACGTCGGGGAACTGAAGCTTTCTTT. This sequence encodes CSARGVPGRRGTEAFF.

This clonotype was seen a handful of times. The chain employs TRBV27 and TRBJ2-7, with 7 nucleotides matching TRBD1. From germline, CDR1 is MNHEY and CDR2 SMNVEV (reference sequence). CDR3 length: 14 residues. J gave up 4 bases and V 6 bases, and 9 bases lay outside the gene matches. CDR3 sequence reads: CASSPSGTAYEQYV. The CDR3 nucleotides read TGTGCCAGCAGCCCCTCCGGGACAGCATACGAGCAGTACGTC.

The rearrangement links TRBV5-5 to TRBJ2-5; weak D call: TRBD2 (5 bases). V dropped 4 bases and J dropped 1 base, with 8 bases sitting between them. CDR1 is SGHKS, CDR2 YYEKEE, per germline (reference sequence). CDR3 size: 13 residues. This CDR3 reads CASSRTSQETQYF. The CDR3 nucleotides are TGTGCCAGCAGCCGGACTTCCCAAGAGACCCAGTACTTC.

The CDR3, as DNA: TGTGCCAGCAGTAGGGGACAGGGGGTGAAAAATCAGCCCCAGCATTTT. It is translated as CASSRGQGVKNQPQHF. The chain combines TRBV2 with TRBJ1-5; TRBD1 matches 11 bases. The CDR3 has 16 residues. Germline assignment: CDR1 SNHLY and CDR2 FYNNEI. The trim removed 5 bases at V and 4 bases at J, leaving 7 bases unmatched. The full variable domain, with the rest looked up from reference TRBV2 and TRBJ1-5, is EPEVTQTPSHQVTQMGQEVILRCVPISNHLYFYWYRQILGQKVEFLVSFYNNEISEKSEIFDDQFSVERPDGSNFTLKIRSTKLEDSAMYFCASSRGQGVKNQPQHFGDGTRLSIL.

DNA for the CDR3: TGTGCCAGCAGTGAAGGGGACTTTGGAAACACCATATATTTT. Its translation: CASSEGDFGNTIYF. This sequence joins TRBV2 and TRBJ1-3; possible D gene TRBD1, 5 bases. Trimming removed 1 base at V and 3 bases at J, with 7 bases between. The CDR3 sequence is 14 residues long. Germline V CDR1 and CDR2: SNHLY, FYNNEI.

This clonotype was seen a handful of times. This chain uses TRBV20-1 with TRBJ2-3; 10 nucleotides match TRBD2. Germline V gene data show CDR1 as DFQATT and CDR2 as SNEGSKA (reference sequence). CDR3 length equals 16 residues. The V gene end was trimmed by 2 bases and the J gene end by 5 bases; junction bases not matched to a gene: 10. This chain's CDR3 is CSARLTSSGGGDTQYF. The CDR3 DNA follows: TGCAGTGCTAGATTAACTTCTAGCGGGGGTGGAGATACGCAGTATTTT.

This chain links TRBV18 with TRBJ2-7, with a weak D call TRBD1 (7 bases). This CDR3 contains 14 residues. Germline CDR1 KGHSH, CDR2 LQKENI. Trimming stripped 4 bases from V and 5 bases from J, with 15 bases between. The CDR3 is CASSRRQGGDEQYV. The CDR3 DNA reads TGTGCCAGCTCACGACGACAGGGAGGAGACGAGCAGTACGTC.

In its sample, this clonotype was seen a few times. This sequence joins TRBV12-3 or TRBV12-4 and TRBJ2-3, with 9 bases that match TRBD2. This CDR3 contains 14 residues. With 3 bases clipped from V and 8 bases from J, the junction kept 6 bases outside the gene matches. The CDR3 DNA is TGTGCCAGCAGTTTTAGCGGGAGCGGGGGTACGCAGTATTTT. Its translation: CASSFSGSGGTQYF.

This clonotype was seen only a few times. The V and J genes are TRBV12-5 and TRBJ1-1; weak D call: TRBD1 (5 bases). Germline V lookup: CDR1 LGHNT, CDR2 FRNRAP. V lost 6 bases, J lost 1 base, and 18 bases lay in between. The CDR3 sequence is 16 residues long. Written as DNA, the CDR3 is TGTGCTAGTGGCCCTCCCCGAGGGGCAAGGAACACTGAAGCTTTCTTT. Its translation is CASGPPRGARNTEAFF.